This T cell receptor (beta chain) was retrieved from a study of identical twins. Findings and caveats of the study: Within monozygotic twins, out-of-frame TCR alpha sharing was underestimated by the models. High-abundance cord blood beta clonotypes had fewer insertions; memory repertoires showed none.

A universal primer binding site was introduced by template switching. The final cDNA contained unique molecular identifiers. A single record per CDR3 protein comes from TCRdb applying MiXCR to the 5' RACE reads. Among around 450,000 distinct CDR3 sequences listed, approximately 15% were seen once. Trimming removed 3 bases from V and 5 bases from J, with 21 bases in between. CDR1 is SGHRS, CDR2 YFSETQ, per germline. CDR3 length equals 16 residues. Note on this clonotype: The antigen is unknown.

These data also formed part of another study, on yellow fever vaccine responses in identical twins. That source reports: Convergence reportedly seemed to mark part of the twins' vaccine T cell response, with personalization marking the rest.

The V and J genes are TRBV5-1 and TRBJ2-7; tentative D call: TRBD2 (7 bases). This TCR was recovered from a young woman in good health. What was sequenced was CD4+ T cells sorted from blood. The CDR3 DNA reads as TGCGCCAGCAGCTGGGGGGGTCAAACAGGGCGTAACGAGCAGTACTTC. Translated, it gives CASSWGGQTGRNEQYF.